The entry that follows covers one T cell receptor (beta chain) sequence. This record belongs to a study of control samples from healthy donors and cancer patients. Only in-frame clones appear in the TCRdb table, and some are missing; sequencing was by immunoSEQ multiplex PCR. The data hold some 76,000 clones, with roughly 86% observed a single time. The germline CDR1 and CDR2 sequences are SNHLY and FYNNEI. The CDR3 runs to 15 residues. V gave up 6 bases and J gave up 1 base, with 15 bases separating them. This chain links TRBV2 with TRBJ1-1; perhaps TRBD1 as D (6 bases). The specimen sequenced was PBMCs. The sequence was collected from a man aged 60 to 75 with lung cancer. CDR3 nucleotides: TGTGCCAGCAGCGCCTGGGGACACCAGAACACTGAAGCTTTCTTT. It translates to CASSAWGHQNTEAFF.